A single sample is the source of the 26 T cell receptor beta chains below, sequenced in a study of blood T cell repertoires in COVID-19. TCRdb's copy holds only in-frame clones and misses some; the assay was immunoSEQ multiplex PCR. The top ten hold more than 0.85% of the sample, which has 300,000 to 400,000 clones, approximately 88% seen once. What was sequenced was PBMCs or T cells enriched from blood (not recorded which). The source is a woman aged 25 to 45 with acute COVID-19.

CDR3 loop: CAWSDRVGTEAFF. The CDR3 region has the DNA TGTGCCTGGAGCGACAGGGTTGGCACTGAAGCTTTCTTT. This sequence joins TRBV30 and TRBJ1-1; 7 bases are shared with TRBD1. CDR3 length equals 13 residues. Germline CDR1 is GTSNPN and CDR2 is SVGIG (reference sequence). Unmatched junction bases numbered 5, after V lost 3 bases and J lost 4 bases. The variable domain in full, completed from reference TRBV30 and TRBJ1-1, reads SQTIHQWPATLVQPVGSPLSLECTVEGTSNPNLYWYRQAAGRGLQLLFYSVGIGQISSEVPQNLSASRPQDRQFILSSKKLLLSDSGFYLCAWSDRVGTEAFFGQGTRLTVV.

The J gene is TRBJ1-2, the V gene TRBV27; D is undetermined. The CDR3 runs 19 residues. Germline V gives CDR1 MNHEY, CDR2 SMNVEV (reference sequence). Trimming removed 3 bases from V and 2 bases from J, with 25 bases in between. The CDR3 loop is CASSFRLPPKGESNYGYTF. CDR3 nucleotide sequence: TGTGCCAGCAGTTTTAGACTCCCCCCTAAAGGCGAGTCGAACTATGGCTACACCTTC.

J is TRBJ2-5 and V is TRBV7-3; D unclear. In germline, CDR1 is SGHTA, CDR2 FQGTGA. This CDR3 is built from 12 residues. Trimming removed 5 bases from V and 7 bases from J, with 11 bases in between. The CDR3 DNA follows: TGTGCCAGCAGCCCTCCGTCAGGGACCCAGTACTTC. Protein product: CASSPPSGTQYF.

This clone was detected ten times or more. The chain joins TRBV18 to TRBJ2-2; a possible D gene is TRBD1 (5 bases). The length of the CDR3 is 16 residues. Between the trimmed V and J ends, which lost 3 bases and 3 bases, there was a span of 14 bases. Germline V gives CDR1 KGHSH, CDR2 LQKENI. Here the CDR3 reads CASSPGYVGDTGELFF. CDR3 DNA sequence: TGTGCCAGCTCACCCGGCTACGTAGGGGACACCGGGGAGCTGTTTTTT. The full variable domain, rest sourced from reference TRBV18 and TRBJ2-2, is NAGVMQNPRHLVRRRGQEARLRCSPMKGHSHVYWYRQLPEEGLKFMVYLQKENIIDESGMPKERFSAEFPKEGPSILRIQQVVRGDSAAYFCASSPGYVGDTGELFFGEGSRLTVL.

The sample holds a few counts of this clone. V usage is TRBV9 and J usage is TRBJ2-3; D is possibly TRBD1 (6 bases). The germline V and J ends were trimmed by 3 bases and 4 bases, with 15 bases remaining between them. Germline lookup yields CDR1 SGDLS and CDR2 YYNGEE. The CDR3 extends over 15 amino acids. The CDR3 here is CASSARDTRPDTQYF. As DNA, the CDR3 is TGTGCCAGCAGCGCCCGGGACACCAGGCCAGATACGCAGTATTTT.

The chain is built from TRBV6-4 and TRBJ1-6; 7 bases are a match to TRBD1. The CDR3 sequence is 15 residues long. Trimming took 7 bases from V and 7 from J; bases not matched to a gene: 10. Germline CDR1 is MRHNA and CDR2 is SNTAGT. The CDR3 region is CASKPQGGKNSPLHF. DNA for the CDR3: TGTGCCAGCAAGCCGCAGGGGGGCAAAAATTCACCCCTCCACTTT.

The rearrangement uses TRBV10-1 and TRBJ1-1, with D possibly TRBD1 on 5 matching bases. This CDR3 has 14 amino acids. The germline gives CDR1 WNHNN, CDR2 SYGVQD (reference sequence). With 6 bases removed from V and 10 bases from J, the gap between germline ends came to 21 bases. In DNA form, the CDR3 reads TGCGCCAGCAGCCCCCAGGGCTCGGCCCCTGGAGCTTTCTTT. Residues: CASSPQGSAPGAFF.

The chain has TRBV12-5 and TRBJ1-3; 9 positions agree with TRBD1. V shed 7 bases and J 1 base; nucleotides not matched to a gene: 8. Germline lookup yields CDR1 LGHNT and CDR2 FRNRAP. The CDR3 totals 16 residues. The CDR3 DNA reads TGTGCTAGTGCCTTGGGACAGGGACAATCTGGAAACACCATATATTTT. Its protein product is CASALGQGQSGNTIYF.

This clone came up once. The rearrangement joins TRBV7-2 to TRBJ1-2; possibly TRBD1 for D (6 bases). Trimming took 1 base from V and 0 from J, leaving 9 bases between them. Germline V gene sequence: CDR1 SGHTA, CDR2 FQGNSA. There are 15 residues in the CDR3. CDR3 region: CASSLETGSNYGYTF. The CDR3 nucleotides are TGTGCCAGCAGCTTAGAAACAGGGTCTAACTATGGCTACACCTTC.

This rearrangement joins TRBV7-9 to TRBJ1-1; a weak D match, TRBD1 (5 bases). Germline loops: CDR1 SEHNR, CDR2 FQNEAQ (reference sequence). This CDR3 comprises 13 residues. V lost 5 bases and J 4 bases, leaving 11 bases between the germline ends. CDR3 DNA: TGTGCCAGCAGCATCCCAGGGCCCACTGAAGCTTTCTTT. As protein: CASSIPGPTEAFF.

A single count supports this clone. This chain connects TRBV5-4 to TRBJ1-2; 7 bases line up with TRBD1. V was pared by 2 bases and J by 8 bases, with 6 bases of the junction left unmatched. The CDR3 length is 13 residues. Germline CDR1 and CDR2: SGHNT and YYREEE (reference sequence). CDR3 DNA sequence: TGTGCCAGCAGCTTCCCCGGGACAGACGGCTACACCTTC. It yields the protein CASSFPGTDGYTF.

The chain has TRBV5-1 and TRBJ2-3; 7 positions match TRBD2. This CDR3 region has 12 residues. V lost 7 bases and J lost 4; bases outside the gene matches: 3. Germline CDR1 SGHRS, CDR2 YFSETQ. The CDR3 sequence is CASWGGADTQYF. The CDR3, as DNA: TGCGCCAGCTGGGGAGGGGCAGATACGCAGTATTTT.

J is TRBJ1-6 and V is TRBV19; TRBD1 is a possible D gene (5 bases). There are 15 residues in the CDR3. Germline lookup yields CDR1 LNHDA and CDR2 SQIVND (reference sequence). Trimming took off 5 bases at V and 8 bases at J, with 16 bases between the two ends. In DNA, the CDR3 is TGTGCCAGTAGTGCCGGGACCCCGGGGGATTCACCCCTCCACTTT. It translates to CASSAGTPGDSPLHF. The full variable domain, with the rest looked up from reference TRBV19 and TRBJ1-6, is DGGITQSPKYLFRKEGQNVTLSCEQNLNHDAMYWYRQDPGQGLRLIYYSQIVNDFQKGDIAEGYSVSREKKESFPLTVTSAQKNPTAFYLCASSAGTPGDSPLHFGNGTRLTVT.

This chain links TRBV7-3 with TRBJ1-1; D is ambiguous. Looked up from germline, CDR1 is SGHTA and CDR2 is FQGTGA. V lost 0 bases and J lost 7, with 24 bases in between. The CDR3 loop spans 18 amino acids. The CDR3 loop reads CASSLTLASGRVPNEAFF. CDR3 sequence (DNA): TGTGCCAGCAGCTTAACGCTGGCCTCAGGCAGAGTTCCCAATGAAGCTTTCTTT.

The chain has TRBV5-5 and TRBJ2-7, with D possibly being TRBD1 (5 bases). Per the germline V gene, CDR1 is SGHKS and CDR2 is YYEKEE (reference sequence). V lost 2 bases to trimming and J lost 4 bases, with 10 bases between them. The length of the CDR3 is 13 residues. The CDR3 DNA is TGTGCCAGCAGCTTAGCCAGGGATTACGAGCAGTACTTC. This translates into CASSLARDYEQYF.

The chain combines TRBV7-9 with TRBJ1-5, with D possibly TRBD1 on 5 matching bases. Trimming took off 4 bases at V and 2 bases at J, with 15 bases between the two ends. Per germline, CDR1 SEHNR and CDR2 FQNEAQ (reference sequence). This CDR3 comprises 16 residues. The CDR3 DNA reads TGTGCCAGCAGCTCAGGGATTGGGAAGGGCAATCAGCCCCAGCATTTT. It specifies CASSSGIGKGNQPQHF.

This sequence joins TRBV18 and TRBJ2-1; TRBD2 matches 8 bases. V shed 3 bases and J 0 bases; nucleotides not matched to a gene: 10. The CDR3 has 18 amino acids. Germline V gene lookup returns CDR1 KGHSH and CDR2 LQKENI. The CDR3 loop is CASSPGLSGVSSYNEQFF. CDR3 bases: TGTGCCAGCTCACCTGGTCTTAGCGGGGTAAGCTCCTACAATGAGCAGTTCTTC.

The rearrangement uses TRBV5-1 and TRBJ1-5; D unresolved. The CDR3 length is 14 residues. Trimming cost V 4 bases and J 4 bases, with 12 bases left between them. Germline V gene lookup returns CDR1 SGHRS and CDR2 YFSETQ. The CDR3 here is CASSEHGDNQPQHF. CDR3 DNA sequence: TGCGCCAGCAGCGAACACGGGGATAATCAGCCCCAGCATTTT.

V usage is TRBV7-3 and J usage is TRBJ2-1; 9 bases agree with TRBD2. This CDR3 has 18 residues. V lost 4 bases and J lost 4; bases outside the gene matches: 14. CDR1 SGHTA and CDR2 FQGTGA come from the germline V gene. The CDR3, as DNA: TGTGCCAGCAGCTCTATTGCGGGAGGGGGGAGCCCGTACAATGAGCAGTTCTTC. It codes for CASSSIAGGGSPYNEQFF.

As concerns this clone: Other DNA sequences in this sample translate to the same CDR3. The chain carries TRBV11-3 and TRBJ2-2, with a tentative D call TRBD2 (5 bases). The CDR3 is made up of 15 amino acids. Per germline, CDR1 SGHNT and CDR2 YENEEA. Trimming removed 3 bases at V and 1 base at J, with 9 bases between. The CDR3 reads CASSFRRGNTGELFF. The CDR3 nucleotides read TGTGCCAGCAGCTTCCGACGGGGGAACACCGGGGAGCTGTTTTTT.

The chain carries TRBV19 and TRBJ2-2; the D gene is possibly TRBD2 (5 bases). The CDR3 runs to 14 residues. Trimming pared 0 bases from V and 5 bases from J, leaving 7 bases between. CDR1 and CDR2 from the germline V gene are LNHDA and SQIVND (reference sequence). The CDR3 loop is CASSIDTGTGELFF. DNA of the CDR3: TGTGCCAGTAGTATAGATACGGGAACCGGGGAGCTGTTTTTT. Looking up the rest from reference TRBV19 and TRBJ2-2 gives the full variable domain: DGGITQSPKYLFRKEGQNVTLSCEQNLNHDAMYWYRQDPGQGLRLIYYSQIVNDFQKGDIAEGYSVSREKKESFPLTVTSAQKNPTAFYLCASSIDTGTGELFFGEGSRLTVL.

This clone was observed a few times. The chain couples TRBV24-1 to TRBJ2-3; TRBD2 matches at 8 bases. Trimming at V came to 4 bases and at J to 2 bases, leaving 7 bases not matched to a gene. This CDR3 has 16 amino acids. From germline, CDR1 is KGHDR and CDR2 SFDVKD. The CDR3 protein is CATSETGTRHTDTQYF. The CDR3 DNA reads TGTGCCACCAGTGAAACCGGGACTAGACACACAGATACGCAGTATTTT.

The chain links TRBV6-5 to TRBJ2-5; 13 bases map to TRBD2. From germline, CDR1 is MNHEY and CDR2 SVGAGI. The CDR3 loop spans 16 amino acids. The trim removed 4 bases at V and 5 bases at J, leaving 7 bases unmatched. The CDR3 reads CASSSGLAGITETQYF. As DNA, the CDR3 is TGTGCCAGCAGTTCGGGACTAGCGGGGATAACGGAGACCCAGTACTTC.

CDR3 bases: TGTGCCAGCAGTTTAAGGGGTTACTCCTACAATGAGCAGTTCTTC. This codes for CASSLRGYSYNEQFF. The rearrangement joins TRBV28 to TRBJ2-1; the D gene is possibly TRBD1 (5 bases). With 2 bases removed from V and 0 bases from J, the gap between germline ends came to 8 bases. Germline lookup yields CDR1 MDHEN and CDR2 SYDVKM. The CDR3 spans 15 residues.

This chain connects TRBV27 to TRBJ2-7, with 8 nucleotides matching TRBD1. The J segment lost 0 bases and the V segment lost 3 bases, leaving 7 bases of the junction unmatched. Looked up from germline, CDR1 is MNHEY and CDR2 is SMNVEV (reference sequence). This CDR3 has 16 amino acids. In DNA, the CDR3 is TGTGCCAGCAGTTTGGCTGGGACAGGTAGCTCCTACGAGCAGTACTTC. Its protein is CASSLAGTGSSYEQYF.

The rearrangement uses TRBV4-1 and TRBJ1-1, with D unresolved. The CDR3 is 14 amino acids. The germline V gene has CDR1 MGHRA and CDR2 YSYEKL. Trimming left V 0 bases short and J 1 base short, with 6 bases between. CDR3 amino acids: CASSQDPRNTEAFF. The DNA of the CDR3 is TGCGCCAGCAGCCAAGATCCCAGGAACACTGAAGCTTTCTTT.